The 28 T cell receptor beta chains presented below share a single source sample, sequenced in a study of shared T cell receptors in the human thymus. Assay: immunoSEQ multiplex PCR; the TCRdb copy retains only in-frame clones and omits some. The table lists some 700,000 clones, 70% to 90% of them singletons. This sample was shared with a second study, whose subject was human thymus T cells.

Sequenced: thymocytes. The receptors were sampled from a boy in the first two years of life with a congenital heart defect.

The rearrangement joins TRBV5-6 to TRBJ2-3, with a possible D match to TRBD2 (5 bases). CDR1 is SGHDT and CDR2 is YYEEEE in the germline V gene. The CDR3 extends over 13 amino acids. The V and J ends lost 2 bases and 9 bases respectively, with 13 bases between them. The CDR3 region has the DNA TGTGCCAGCAGCTTAGTGTTGGAGGACACGCAGTATTTT. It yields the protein CASSLVLEDTQYF.

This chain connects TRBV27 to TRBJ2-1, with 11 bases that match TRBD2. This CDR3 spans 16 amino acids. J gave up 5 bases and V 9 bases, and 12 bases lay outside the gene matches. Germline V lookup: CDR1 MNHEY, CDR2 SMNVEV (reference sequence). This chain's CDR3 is CASGTSGSGRDNEQFF. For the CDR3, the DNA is TGTGCCAGTGGTACATCGGGTAGCGGGAGGGACAATGAGCAGTTCTTC.

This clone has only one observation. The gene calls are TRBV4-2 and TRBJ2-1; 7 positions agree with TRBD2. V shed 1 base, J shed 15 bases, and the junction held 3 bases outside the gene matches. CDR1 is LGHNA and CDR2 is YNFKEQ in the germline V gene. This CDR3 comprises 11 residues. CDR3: CASSQGIAGFF. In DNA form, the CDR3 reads TGTGCCAGCAGCCAAGGGATAGCGGGGTTCTTC.

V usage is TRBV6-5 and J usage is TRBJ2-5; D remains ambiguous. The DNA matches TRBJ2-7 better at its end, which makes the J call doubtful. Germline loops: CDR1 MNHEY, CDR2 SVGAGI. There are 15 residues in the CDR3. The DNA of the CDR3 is TGTGCCAGCAGCCCCCGCTCCCCCCCTCCCTACGAGCAGTACTTC. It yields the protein CASSPRSPPPYEQYF.

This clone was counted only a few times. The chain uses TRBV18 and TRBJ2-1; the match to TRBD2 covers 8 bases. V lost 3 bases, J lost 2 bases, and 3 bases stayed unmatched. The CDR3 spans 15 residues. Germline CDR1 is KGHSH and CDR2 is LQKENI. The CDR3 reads CASSPGGRTYNEQFF. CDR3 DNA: TGTGCCAGCTCACCGGGCGGGAGGACCTACAATGAGCAGTTCTTC.

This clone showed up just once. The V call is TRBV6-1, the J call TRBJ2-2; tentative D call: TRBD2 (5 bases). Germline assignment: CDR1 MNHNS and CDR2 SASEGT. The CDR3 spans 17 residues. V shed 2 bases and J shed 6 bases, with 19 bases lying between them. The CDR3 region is CASSEPLGGLPSGELFF. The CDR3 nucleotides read TGTGCCAGCAGTGAACCGCTCGGAGGCCTCCCCTCCGGGGAGCTGTTTTTT.

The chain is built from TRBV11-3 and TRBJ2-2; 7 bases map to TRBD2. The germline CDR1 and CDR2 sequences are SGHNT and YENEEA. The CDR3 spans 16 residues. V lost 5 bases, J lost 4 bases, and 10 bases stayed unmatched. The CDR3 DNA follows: TGTGCCAGCAGCCCGATTGGGCGGGAGCCCACCGGGGAGCTGTTTTTT. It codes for CASSPIGREPTGELFF.

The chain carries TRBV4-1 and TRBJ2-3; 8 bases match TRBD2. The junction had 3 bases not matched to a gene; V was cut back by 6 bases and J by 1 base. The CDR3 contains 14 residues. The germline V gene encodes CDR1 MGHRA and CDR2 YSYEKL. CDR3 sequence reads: CASRQLAGTDTQYF. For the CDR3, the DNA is TGCGCCAGCAGGCAACTAGCGGGCACAGATACGCAGTATTTT.

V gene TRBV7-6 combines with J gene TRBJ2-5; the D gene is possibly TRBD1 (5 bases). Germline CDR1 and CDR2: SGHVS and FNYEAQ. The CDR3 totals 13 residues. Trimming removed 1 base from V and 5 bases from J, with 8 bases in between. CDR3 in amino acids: CASSLGTSETQYF. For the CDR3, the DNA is TGTGCCAGCAGCTTAGGGACATCGGAGACCCAGTACTTC.

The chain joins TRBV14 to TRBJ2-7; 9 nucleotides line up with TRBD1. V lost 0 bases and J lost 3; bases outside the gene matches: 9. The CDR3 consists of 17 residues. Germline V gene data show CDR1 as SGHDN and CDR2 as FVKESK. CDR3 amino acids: CASSQDRPKDRGYEQYF. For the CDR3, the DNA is TGTGCCAGCAGCCAAGATCGGCCCAAGGACAGGGGCTACGAGCAGTACTTC.

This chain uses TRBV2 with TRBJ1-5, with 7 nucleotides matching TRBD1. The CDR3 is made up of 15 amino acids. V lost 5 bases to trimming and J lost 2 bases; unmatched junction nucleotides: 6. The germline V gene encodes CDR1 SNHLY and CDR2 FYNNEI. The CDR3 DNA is TGTGCCAGCAGTACAGGGGTATCGGGCAATCAGCCCCAGCATTTT. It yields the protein CASSTGVSGNQPQHF.

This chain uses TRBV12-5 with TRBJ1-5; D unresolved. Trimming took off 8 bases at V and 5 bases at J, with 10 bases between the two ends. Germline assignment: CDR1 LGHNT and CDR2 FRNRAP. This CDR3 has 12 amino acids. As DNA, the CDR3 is TGTGCTAGTACCCGGGGTGATCAGCCCCAGCATTTT. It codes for CASTRGDQPQHF.

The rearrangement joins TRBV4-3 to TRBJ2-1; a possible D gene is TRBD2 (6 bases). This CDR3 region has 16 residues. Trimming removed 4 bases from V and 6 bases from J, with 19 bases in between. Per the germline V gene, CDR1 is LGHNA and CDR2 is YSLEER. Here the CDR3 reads CASSPLWGEDGNEQFF. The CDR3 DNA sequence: TGCGCCAGCAGCCCCCTGTGGGGGGAGGACGGCAATGAGCAGTTCTTC.

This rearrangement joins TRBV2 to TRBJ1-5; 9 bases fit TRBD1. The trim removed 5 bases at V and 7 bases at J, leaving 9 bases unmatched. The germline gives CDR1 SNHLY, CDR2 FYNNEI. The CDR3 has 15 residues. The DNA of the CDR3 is TGTGCCAGCAGTTCAGGGACAGGGACTCGGCAGCCCCAGCATTTT. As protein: CASSSGTGTRQPQHF.

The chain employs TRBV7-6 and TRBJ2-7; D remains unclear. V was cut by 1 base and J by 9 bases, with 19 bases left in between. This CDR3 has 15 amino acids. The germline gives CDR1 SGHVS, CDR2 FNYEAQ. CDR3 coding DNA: TGTGCCAGCAGCTTAGTTGCGAAGCCTCCTACGAGGCAGTACTTC. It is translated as CASSLVAKPPTRQYF.

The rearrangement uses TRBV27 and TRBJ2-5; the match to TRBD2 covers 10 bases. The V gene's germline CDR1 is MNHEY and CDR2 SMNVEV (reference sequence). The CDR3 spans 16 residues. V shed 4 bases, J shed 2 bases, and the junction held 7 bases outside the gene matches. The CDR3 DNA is TGTGCCAGCAGTTCGGGGACTAGCGCCAAACAAGAGACCCAGTACTTC. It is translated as CASSSGTSAKQETQYF.

In DNA, the CDR3 is TGTGCCAGCAGCTTAGGACTAGCGGAACCCACAGATACGCAGTATTTT. This codes for CASSLGLAEPTDTQYF. The V and J genes are TRBV7-2 and TRBJ2-3; TRBD2 agrees at 9 bases. The CDR3 has 16 residues. The V and J ends lost 1 base and 2 bases, in that order; junction bases with no gene match: 4. CDR1 and CDR2 (germline): SGHTA, FQGNSA.

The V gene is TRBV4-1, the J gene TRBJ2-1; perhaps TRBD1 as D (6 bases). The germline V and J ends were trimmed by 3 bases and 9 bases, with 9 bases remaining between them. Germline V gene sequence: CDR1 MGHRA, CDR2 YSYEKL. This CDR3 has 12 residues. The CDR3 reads CASSHRGTEQFF. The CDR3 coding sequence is TGCGCCAGCAGCCACAGGGGTACTGAGCAGTTCTTC.

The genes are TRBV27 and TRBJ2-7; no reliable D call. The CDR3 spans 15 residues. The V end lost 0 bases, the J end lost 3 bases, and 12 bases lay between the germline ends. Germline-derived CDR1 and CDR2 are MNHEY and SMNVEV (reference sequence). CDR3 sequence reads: CASSLSIRGRYEQYF. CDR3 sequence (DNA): TGTGCCAGCAGTTTATCGATCCGCGGCCGCTACGAGCAGTACTTC.

The CDR3 is CASSLRDYSNEQFF. As DNA, the CDR3 is TGTGCCAGCAGCTTAAGGGACTACAGCAATGAGCAGTTCTTC. The gene calls are TRBV7-2 and TRBJ2-1; 7 bases agree with TRBD2. The CDR3 has 14 amino acids. Germline CDR1 reads SGHTA; CDR2 reads FQGNSA. V trimming: 2 bases; J trimming: 6 bases; junction bases outside the gene matches: 4.

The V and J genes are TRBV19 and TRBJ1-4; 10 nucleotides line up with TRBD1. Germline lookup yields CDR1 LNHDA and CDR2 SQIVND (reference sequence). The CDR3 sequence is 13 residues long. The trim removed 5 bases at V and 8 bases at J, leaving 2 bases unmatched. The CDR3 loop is CASSEGQGEKLFF. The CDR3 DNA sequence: TGTGCCAGTAGTGAGGGACAGGGGGAAAAACTGTTTTTT.

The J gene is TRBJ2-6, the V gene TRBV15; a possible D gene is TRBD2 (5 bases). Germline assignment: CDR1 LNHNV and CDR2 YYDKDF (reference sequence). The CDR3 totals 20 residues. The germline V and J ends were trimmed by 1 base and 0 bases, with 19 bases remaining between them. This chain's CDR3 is CATSRGLRAVLASGANVLTF. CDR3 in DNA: TGTGCCACCAGCAGAGGGTTGAGGGCAGTCCTAGCCTCTGGGGCCAACGTCCTGACTTTC. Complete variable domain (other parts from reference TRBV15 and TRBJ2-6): DAMVIQNPRYQVTQFGKPVTLSCSQTLNHNVMYWYQQKSSQAPKLLFHYYDKDFNNEADTPDNFQSRRPNTSFCFLDIRSPGLGDTAMYLCATSRGLRAVLASGANVLTFGAGSRLTVL.

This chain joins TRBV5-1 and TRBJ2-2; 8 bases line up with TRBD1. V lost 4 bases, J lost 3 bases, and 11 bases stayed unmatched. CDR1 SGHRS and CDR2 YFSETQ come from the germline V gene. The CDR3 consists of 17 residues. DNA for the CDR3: TGCGCCAGCAGCGGAGGGGGACAGGTGGTCGACACCGGGGAGCTGTTTTTT. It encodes CASSGGGQVVDTGELFF.

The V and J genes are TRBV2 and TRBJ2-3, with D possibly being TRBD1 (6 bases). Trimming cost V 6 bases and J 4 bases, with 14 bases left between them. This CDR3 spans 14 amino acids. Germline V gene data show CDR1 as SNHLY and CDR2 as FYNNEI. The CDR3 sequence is CASRTARGADTQYF. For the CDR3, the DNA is TGTGCCAGCAGGACCGCCAGGGGAGCAGATACGCAGTATTTT.

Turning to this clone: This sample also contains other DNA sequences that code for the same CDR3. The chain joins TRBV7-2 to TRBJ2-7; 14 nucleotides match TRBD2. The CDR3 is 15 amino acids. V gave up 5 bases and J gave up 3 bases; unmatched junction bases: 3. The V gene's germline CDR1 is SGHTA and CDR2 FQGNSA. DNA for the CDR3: TGTGCCAGCAGCCTGGGACTAGCGGGAGTCTACGAGCAGTACTTC. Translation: CASSLGLAGVYEQYF.

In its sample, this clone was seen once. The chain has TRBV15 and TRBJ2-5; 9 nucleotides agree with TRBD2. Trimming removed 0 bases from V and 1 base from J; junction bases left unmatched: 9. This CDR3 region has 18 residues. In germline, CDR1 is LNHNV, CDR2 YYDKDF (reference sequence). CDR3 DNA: TGTGCCACCAGCAGAGATTATAGCGGGAGAGACCTCCAAGAGACCCAGTACTTC. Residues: CATSRDYSGRDLQETQYF.

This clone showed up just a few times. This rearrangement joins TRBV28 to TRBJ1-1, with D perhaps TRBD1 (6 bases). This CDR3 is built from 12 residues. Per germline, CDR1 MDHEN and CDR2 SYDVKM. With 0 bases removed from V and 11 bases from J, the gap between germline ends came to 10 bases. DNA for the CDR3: TGTGCCAGCAGTTTATGTTCAGGGGTGGCTTTCTTT. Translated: CASSLCSGVAFF.

The CDR3 nucleotides are TGCGCCAGCACGTCCATGCCCCAGGGCACCGGGGAGCTGTTTTTT. Protein product: CASTSMPQGTGELFF. V is TRBV5-1 and J is TRBJ2-2, with D possibly being TRBD1 (5 bases). V lost 6 bases and J lost 4, with 16 bases in between. The CDR3 consists of 15 residues. Per germline, CDR1 SGHRS and CDR2 YFSETQ. Full variable domain (rest looked up from reference TRBV5-1 and TRBJ2-2): KAGVTQTPRYLIKTRGQQVTLSCSPISGHRSVSWYQQTPGQGLQFLFEYFSETQRNKGNFPGRFSGRQFSNSRSEMNVSTLELGDSALYLCASTSMPQGTGELFFGEGSRLTVL.